This T cell receptor (beta chain) comes out of a study of T-cell reconstitution after alpha-beta-depleted transplantation in children. Findings of the study overall: Surviving recipient cells, namely T cells and thymic progenitors, were the source of high day-60 TCRbeta diversity in some patients. Roughly two months post-transplant, alpha-beta T cells reportedly originated from several hundred graft clones that had expanded. The authors attributed T-cell counts and diversity one year after transplant mostly to newly produced T cells.

This clonotype was found a few times. Its antigen is undetermined. There are 17 residues in the CDR3. V lost 4 bases and J lost 3; bases outside the gene matches: 14. Germline V gene data show CDR1 as SGDLS and CDR2 as YYNGEE. The TCRbeta library was prepared with unique molecular identifiers. TCRdb re-derived calls from the PCR reads in MiXCR, one entry per CDR3 protein. The sample gives more than 400,000 distinct CDR3 sequences, roughly 11% of which show up once; approximately 14% is in the top ten. The genes are TRBV9 and TRBJ2-7, with 9 bases aligning to TRBD1. This clonotype originated in a female patient aged 2 to 10 who had a stem cell transplant for aplastic anemia, so the T cells may come from the graft donor. The specimen was PBMCs, mostly from graft donor cells, collected 180 days after TCRalphabeta/CD19-depleted stem cell transplant. This chain's CDR3 is CASSQGGAGQGYYEQYF. The CDR3 DNA reads as TGTGCCAGCAGCCAGGGGGGGGCGGGACAGGGTTACTACGAGCAGTACTTC.